The clone carrying this TCR beta chain occurred many times. Its antigen is unidentified. These data are taken from a study of identical twins. Study results and caveats: In monozygotic twins, models underestimated the sharing of out-of-frame TCR alpha. It was possible that invariant MAIT and iNKT cells partly confounded the zero-insertion analyses. Surplus twin overlap in beta out-of-frame sequences was less pronounced.

V trimming: 6 bases; J trimming: 2 bases; junction bases outside the gene matches: 11. CDR3 length: 16 residues. Germline V gene sequence: CDR1 SNHLY, CDR2 FYNNEI. Template switching introduced a universal primer site, and the cDNA bore unique molecular identifiers. Each CDR3 protein is one row after TCRdb ran MiXCR on the 5' RACE reads. The repertoire includes about 100,000 distinct CDR3 sequences, 4.5% to 6.5% of them detected once, and 9.5% to 15% sits in the top ten. The source material was memory T cells sorted from blood. The chain combines TRBV2 with TRBJ2-5, with 8 bases fitting TRBD2. The clonotype comes from a woman aged 50 to 60 in good health. CDR3 residues: CASRDLGLVEQETQYF. The DNA for the CDR3 is TGTGCCAGCAGAGATTTGGGACTAGTGGAACAAGAGACCCAGTACTTC.